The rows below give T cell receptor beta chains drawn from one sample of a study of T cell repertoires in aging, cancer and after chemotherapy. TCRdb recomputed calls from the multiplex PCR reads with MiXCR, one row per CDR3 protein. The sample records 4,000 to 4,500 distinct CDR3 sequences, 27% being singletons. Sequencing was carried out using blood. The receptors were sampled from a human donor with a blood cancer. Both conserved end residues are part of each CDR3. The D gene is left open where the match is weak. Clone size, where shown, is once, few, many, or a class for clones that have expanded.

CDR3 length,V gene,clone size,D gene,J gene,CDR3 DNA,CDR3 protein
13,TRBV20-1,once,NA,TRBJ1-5,TGCAGTGCCAAGACCGATAGCAATCAGCCCCAGCATTTT,CSAKTDSNQPQHF
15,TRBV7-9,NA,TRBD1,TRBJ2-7,TGTGCCAGCAGCAAAGGACAGGGAGGACGGAACGAGCAGTACTTC,CASSKGQGGRNEQYF
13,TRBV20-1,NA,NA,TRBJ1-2,TGCAGTGCTAGACAGGGCTTCGACTATGGCTACACCTTC,CSARQGFDYGYTF
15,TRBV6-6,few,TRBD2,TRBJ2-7,TGTGCCAGCAGTTACACACTCCAGCGGGACGGCGAGCAGTACTTC,CASSYTLQRDGEQYF
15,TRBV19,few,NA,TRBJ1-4,TGTGCCAGTAGTGCCCCACAGGGATTAGGTGAAAAACTGTTTTTT,CASSAPQGLGEKLFF
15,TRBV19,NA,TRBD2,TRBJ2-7,TGTGCCAGTAGTATTGTCGGGAGGAGAAGCTACGAGCAGTACTTC,CASSIVGRRSYEQYF
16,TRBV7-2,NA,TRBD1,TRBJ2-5,TGTGCCAGCAGCTTTGCGGGACAGGGGGAACAAGAGACCCAGTACTTC,CASSFAGQGEQETQYF
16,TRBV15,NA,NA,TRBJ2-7,TGTGCCACCAGCAGAGAAGCTACCAGGAGCTCCTACGAGCAGTACTTC,CATSREATRSSYEQYF
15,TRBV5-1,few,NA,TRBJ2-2,TGCGCCAGCAGCTTGGGGCCCGGCGGGACCGGGGAGCTGTTTTTT,CASSLGPGGTGELFF
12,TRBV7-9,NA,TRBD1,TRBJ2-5,TGTGCCAGCAGCCAACAGGGGCGGCGGCAGTACTTC,CASSQQGRRQYF
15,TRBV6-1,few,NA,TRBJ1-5,TGTGCCACCGCGGCGGGTCGGGGGCCCCATCAGCCCCAGCATTTT,CATAAGRGPHQPQHF
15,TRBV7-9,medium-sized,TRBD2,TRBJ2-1,TGTGCCAGCAGCGTGGGACTAGCGGAATACAATGAGCAGTTCTTC,CASSVGLAEYNEQFF
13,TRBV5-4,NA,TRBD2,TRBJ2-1,TGTGCCAGCAGCCCCGGGGGGTTCAATGAGCAGTTCTTC,CASSPGGFNEQFF
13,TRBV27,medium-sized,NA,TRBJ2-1,TGTGCCAGCAGTTTATCATTGAGGGGTGAGCAGTTCTTC,CASSLSLRGEQFF
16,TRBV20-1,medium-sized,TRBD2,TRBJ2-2,TGCAGTGCTCCTCTGGGGAGCGGGAGCAACACCGGGGAGCTGTTTTTT,CSAPLGSGSNTGELFF
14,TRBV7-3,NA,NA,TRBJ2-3,TGTGCCAGCAGCTTATCCGGAACCACAGATACGCAGTATTTT,CASSLSGTTDTQYF
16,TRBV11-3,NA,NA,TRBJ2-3,TGTGCAAGCAGCCAGAGGGGGGCGGGAGTCGCAGATACGCAGTATTTT,CASSQRGAGVADTQYF
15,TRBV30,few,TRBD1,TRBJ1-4,TGTGCCTGGAGACCACGGACAGGGGGTACGGAACGGCTGTTTTTT,CAWRPRTGGTERLFF
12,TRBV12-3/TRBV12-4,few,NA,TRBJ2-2,TGTGCCAGCAGCCTCGGCACCGGGGAGCTGTTTTTT,CASSLGTGELFF
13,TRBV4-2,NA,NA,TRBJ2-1,TGTGCCAGCAGCCCTGACAGCTACAATGAGCAGTTCTTC,CASSPDSYNEQFF
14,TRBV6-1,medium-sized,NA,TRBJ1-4,TGTGCCAGCAGTGCCAGGCTTTGGTGGGAAAAACTGTTTTTT,CASSARLWWEKLFF
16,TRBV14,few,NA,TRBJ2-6,TGTGCCAGCAGCCAAGATCCGGGGGTAGGAGCCAACGTCCTGACTTTC,CASSQDPGVGANVLTF
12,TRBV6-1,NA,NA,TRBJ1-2,TGTGCCAGCAGTGTTGTGGTCGGGGGCTACACCTTC,CASSVVVGGYTF
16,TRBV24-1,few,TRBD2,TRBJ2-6,TGTGCCACCAGCCGTAACCGGGGGGCTGGGGCCAACGTCCTGACTTTC,CATSRNRGAGANVLTF
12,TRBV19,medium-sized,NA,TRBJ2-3,TGTGCCAGTAGGAGCAACACAGATACGCAGTATTTT,CASRSNTDTQYF
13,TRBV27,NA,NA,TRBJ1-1,TGTGCCAGCAGCTTACAGGAACACACTGAAGCTTTCTTT,CASSLQEHTEAFF
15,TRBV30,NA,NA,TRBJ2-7,TGTGCCTGGAGCCCGGCGGTGCTTGTCTCCTACGAGCAGTACTTC,CAWSPAVLVSYEQYF
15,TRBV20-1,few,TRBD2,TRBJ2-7,TGCAGTGCTAGAGACCCCATGCGGGAGGAAGGCGAGCAGTACTTC,CSARDPMREEGEQYF
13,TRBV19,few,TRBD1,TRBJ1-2,TGTGCCAGTAGTACTACAGGGGGCGATGGCTACACCTTC,CASSTTGGDGYTF
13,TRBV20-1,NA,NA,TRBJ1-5,TGCAGTGCTAGTCTGATCAACAATCAGCCCCAGCATTTT,CSASLINNQPQHF
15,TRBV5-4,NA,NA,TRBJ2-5,TGTGCCAGCAGCTCGGGTATCGGCGGGCAAGAGACCCAGTACTTC,CASSSGIGGQETQYF
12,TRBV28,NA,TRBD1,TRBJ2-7,TGTGCCAGCAAGGGGGCTGGGTACGAGCAGTACTTC,CASKGAGYEQYF
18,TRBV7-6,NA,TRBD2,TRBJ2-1,TGTGCCAGCAGGGCACTAGCGGGGCCCCCTAGCTCCTACAATGAGCAGTTCTTC,CASRALAGPPSSYNEQFF
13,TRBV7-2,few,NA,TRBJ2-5,TGTGCCAGCAGTCTGGGACTCCAAGAGACCCAGTACTTC,CASSLGLQETQYF
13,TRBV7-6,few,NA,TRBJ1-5,TGTGCCAGCAGCTTAGGTGCGACAGGGCCCCAGCATTTT,CASSLGATGPQHF
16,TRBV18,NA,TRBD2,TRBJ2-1,TGTGCCAGCTCACCTAGAAGACTAGCGGCTTCCAATGAGCAGTTCTTC,CASSPRRLAASNEQFF
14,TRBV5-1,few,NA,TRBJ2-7,TGCGCCAGCAGCTTGACAGGGACGGCCTACGAGCAGTACTTC,CASSLTGTAYEQYF
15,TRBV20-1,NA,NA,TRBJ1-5,TGCAGTGCTAGAGATTCTCCCAGGGAGGGCCAGCCCCAGCATTTT,CSARDSPREGQPQHF
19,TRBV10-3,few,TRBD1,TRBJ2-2,TGTGCCATCAGAAAGCACCAACAAACCGGGACAGGGGACACCGGGGAGCTGTTTTTT,CAIRKHQQTGTGDTGELFF
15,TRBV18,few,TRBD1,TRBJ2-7,TGTGCCAGCTCACCTCCGGGACAGCATTTTAACGAGCAGTACTTC,CASSPPGQHFNEQYF
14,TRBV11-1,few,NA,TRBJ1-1,TGTGCCAGCAGCTCAGGACGGACAAGGACTGAAGCTTTCTTT,CASSSGRTRTEAFF
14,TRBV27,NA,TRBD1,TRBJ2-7,TGTGCCAGCAGTCCCGACAGGGGGCGGAGTGAGCAGTACTTC,CASSPDRGRSEQYF
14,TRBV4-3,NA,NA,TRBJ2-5,TGCGCCAGCAGCCAAGAAACGGGGGCAGAGACCCAGTACTTC,CASSQETGAETQYF
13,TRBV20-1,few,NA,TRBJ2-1,TGCAGTGCTAAGGACCCATTGGCGAATGAGCAGTTCTTC,CSAKDPLANEQFF
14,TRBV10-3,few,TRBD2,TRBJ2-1,TGTGCCATCAGGCCGGGACTAGGCTCCAATGAGCAGTTCTTC,CAIRPGLGSNEQFF
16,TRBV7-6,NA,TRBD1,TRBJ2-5,TGTGCCAGCAGCTATTCCGGGACAGGGGGCTTAGAGACCCAGTACTTC,CASSYSGTGGLETQYF
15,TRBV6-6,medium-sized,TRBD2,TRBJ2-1,TGTGCCAGCAGCCCTGGGGGCGGGAGGTTCGATGAGCAGTTCTTC,CASSPGGGRFDEQFF
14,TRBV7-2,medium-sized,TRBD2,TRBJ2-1,TGTGCCAGCAGACTAGCGGGACTAAACAATGAGCAGTTCTTC,CASRLAGLNNEQFF
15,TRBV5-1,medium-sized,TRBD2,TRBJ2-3,TGCGCCAGCAGCCCCGGACTAGATAGCACAGATACGCAGTATTTT,CASSPGLDSTDTQYF
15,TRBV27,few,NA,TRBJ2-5,TGTGCCAGCAGTTTATCTTATGCGAGGGAAGAGACCCAGTACTTC,CASSLSYAREETQYF
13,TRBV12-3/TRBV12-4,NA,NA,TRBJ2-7,TGTGCCAGCACCCGCGGTATGGGCTACGAGCAGTACTTC,CASTRGMGYEQYF
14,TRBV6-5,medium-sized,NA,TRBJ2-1,TGTGCCAGCAGTTATAGGCGCGGGTACAATGAGCAGTTCTTC,CASSYRRGYNEQFF
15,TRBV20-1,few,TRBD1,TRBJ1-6,TGCAGTGCTCGGCGGGACAGGGGCGGCAATTCACCCCTCCACTTT,CSARRDRGGNSPLHF
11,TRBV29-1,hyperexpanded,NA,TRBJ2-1,TGCAGCGTTGGCGGGTACGATGAGCAGTTCTTC,CSVGGYDEQFF
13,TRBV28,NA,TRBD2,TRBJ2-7,TGTGCCAGCGTCCGCGGGAGTTCGTACGAGCAGTACTTC,CASVRGSSYEQYF
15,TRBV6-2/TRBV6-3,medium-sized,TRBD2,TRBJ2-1,TGTGCCAGCCGACAGACGGGAGGGCCCCACAATGAGCAGTTCTTC,CASRQTGGPHNEQFF
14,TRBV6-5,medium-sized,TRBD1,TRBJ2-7,TGTGCCAGCAGTTACCGACAGGGGGCCTCCGAGCAGTACTTC,CASSYRQGASEQYF